This T cell receptor (beta chain) was sequenced during a study of tumor-infiltrating lymphocytes in primary liver carcinoma. Study-wide results and limits: Overlap in tumor-adjacent and tumor-blood pairs fell below that of tumor region pairs.

Germline V gene sequence: CDR1 MNHEY, CDR2 SVGAGI. CDR3 size: 14 residues. About this clonotype itself: The antigen is not known. One end of the junction varies from germline; a read error may be responsible.

The investigators made TCR beta cDNA from 400 to 550 ng total RNA, using a constant-region primer. Amplification in three nested multiplex PCR rounds with slightly modified ARM-PCR gave rise to TCR beta libraries. Researchers ran the first two PCR rounds for roughly 10 cycles each with TRBV1-TRBV30 forward primers and a C-beta reverse primer. MiXCR, applied by TCRdb to the multiplex PCR reads, yields one record per CDR3 protein. Seen here are 20,000 to 30,000 distinct CDR3 sequences, about three quarters observed once, and the top ten hold roughly half. Co-extraction of both nucleic acids (RNA and DNA) used about 18-34 mg of unsorted bulk tissue. Treatment-naive at the time, the patients had chronic HBV infection.

This clonotype was sampled from a man aged 40-49 years with primary liver carcinoma and hepatitis B virus infection. The rearrangement links TRBV6-5 to TRBJ2-7, with D tentatively TRBD2 (5 bases). Sequencing was carried out using liver tumor tissue from sampling region 3. Sample subset: tumor region T3, left-lateral pole. The CDR3 here is CAKSYSLAGHEQYF. The CDR3 region has the DNA TGTGCCAAGAGTTACTCGCTAGCCGGGCACGAGCAATACTTC.